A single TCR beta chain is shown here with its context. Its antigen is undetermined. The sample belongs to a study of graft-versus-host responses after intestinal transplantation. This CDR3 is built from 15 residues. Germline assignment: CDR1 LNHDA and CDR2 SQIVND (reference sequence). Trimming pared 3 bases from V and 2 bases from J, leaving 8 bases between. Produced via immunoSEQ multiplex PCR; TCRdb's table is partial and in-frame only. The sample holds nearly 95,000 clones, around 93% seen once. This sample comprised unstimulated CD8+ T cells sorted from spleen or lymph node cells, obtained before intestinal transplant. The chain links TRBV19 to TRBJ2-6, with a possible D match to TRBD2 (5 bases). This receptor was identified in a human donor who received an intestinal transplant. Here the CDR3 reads CASSMGSTGANVLTF. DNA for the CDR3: TGTGCCAGTAGTATGGGGAGTACTGGGGCCAACGTCCTGACTTTC.